This TCR beta chain was profiled in a study of neurological immune-mediated disorders. In every sequencing run, more than 200 million TCR-beta sequences were generated from 15-18 subjects. In TCRdb, the 5' RACE reads were re-called with MiXCR into one record per CDR3 protein. Of about 58,000 distinct CDR3 sequences listed, about 3.7% were seen once; the top ten hold about 7%. The CDR3 runs 13 residues. The V gene lost 7 bases and the J gene lost 9 bases, with 16 bases spanning the gap. The germline gives CDR1 SNHLY, CDR2 FYNNEI. This clonotype was recorded at least ten times. The antigen remains unidentified. The study, taken as a whole, reports: Phylogenetic grouping assigned the repertoires of 18 of 34 multiple sclerosis patients to a single cluster of related CDR3 sequences. This cluster may be a repertoire-level signature.

The sequencing input was PBMCs. The chain couples TRBV2 to TRBJ1-5; D is undetermined. The clonotype originates from a woman aged 60-70 years with multiple sclerosis. Here the CDR3 reads CASTLGLNRPQHF. The CDR3 DNA sequence: TGTGCCAGCACTTTGGGTCTCAACCGGCCCCAGCATTTT.